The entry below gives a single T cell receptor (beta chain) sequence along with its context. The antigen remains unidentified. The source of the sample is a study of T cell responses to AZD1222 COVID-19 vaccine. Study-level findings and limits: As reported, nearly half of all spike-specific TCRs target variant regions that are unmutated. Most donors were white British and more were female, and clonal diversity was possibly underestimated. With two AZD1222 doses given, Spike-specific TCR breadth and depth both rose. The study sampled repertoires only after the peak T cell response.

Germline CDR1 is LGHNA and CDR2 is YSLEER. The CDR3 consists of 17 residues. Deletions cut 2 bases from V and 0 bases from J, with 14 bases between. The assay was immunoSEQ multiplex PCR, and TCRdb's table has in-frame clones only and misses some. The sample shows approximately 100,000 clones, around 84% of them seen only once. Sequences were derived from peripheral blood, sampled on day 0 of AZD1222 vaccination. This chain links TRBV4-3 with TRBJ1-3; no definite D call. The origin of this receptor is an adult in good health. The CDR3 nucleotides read TGCGCCAGCAGCCAACGCCCACCTCCCCACTCTGGAAACACCATATATTTT. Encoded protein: CASSQRPPPHSGNTIYF.